The sequence of this T cell receptor beta chain was determined in a study of blood T cell repertoires in COVID-19. Study-wide background: The samples span acute and convalescent COVID-19 from the United States, Italy and Spain. T cells, B-cell-depleted T cells, or PBMCs supplied cDNA or gDNA.

Seattle cases were enrolled at active infection and followed longitudinally. In the original workflow: Using reference gene primer amplification, nucleated cell counts were estimated. TCRdb's copy holds only in-frame clones and misses some; the assay was immunoSEQ multiplex PCR. V and J calls and clone size are those listed in that table; D and trimming were worked out from the DNA. The table has about 200,000 clones, roughly 90% seen once. Sequenced material: peripheral blood. The sequence came from a man aged 55 to 70 with COVID-19, enrolled during active disease.

The CDR3 here is CASSPREGTGKPTEAFF. The CDR3 DNA reads as TGTGCCAGCAGTCCAAGAGAAGGGACAGGGAAGCCGACTGAAGCTTTCTTT. The chain is built from TRBV25-1 and TRBJ1-1, with 9 bases identical to TRBD1. The CDR3 is 17 residues long. The germline CDR1 and CDR2 sequences are MGHDK and SYGVNS. V lost 5 bases to trimming and J lost 5 bases; unmatched junction nucleotides: 15. The complete variable domain, with remaining parts taken from reference TRBV25-1 and TRBJ1-1, reads EADIYQTPRYLVIGTGKKITLECSQTMGHDKMYWYQQDPGMELHLIHYSYGVNSTEKGDLSSESTVSRIRTEHFPLTLESARPSHTSQYLCASSPREGTGKPTEAFFGQGTRLTVV.